The following is a T cell receptor (beta chain) sequence with its context. As yet, its antigen is unknown. The CDR3 is 15 amino acids. Trimming left V 6 bases short and J 1 base short, with 13 bases between. Germline CDR1 LNHDA, CDR2 SQIVND (reference sequence). This record comes from a study of T cell clonotyping in hematopoietic cell transplantation. Using immunoSEQ multiplex PCR, the repertoire was profiled, and TCRdb retains in-frame clones only, with some absent. The table shows some 9,700 clones, with about 97% occurring only once. Notes on the study in general: Recipient TCR diversity dropped after transplant; expanded clonotypes rose from day 30 to 180.

Here the sequenced sample was peripheral blood mononuclear cells, taken 100 days after allogeneic stem cell transplant. J is TRBJ1-5 and V is TRBV19, with D perhaps matching TRBD1 (6 bases). The TCR originated in a male patient aged 60 to 75 who had an allogeneic stem cell transplant from a related donor, so the T cells may come from the graft donor. Some clones in this sample may be carry-over from other donors' samples. CDR3 nucleotides: TGTGCCAGTAGCTCCCAGGGGTCGAGCAATCAGCCCCAGCATTTT. Protein product: CASSSQGSSNQPQHF.